Listed below are T cell receptor beta chains from one sample, sequenced in a study of blood T cell repertoires in COVID-19. Produced via immunoSEQ multiplex PCR; TCRdb's table is partial and in-frame only. The sample contains under 95,000 clones, 80% to 95% of which appear only once. The sample comprised peripheral blood. The receptor source for this set is a man aged 50 or older with COVID-19, enrolled during active disease. Each CDR3 is given with its conserved first and last residue. A D gene is named only where the DNA matches it firmly. Size values are once, few and many counts, or a class for expanded clones, and some rows have none.

len	v_gene	d_gene	j_gene	abundance	CDR3nt	CDR3aa
14	TRBV30	-	TRBJ1-5	-	TGTGCCTGGAGTGTTGACAAAAGCAATCAGCCCCAGCATTTT	CAWSVDKSNQPQHF
15	TRBV3-1/TRBV3-2	TRBD1	TRBJ2-1	-	TGTGCCAGCAGCCGAGGGGGCGCAGGCTACAATGAGCAGTTCTTC	CASSRGGAGYNEQFF
13	TRBV11-1	-	TRBJ2-7	-	TGTGCCAGCAGCTTTTCCGAGACCTACGAGCAGTACTTC	CASSFSETYEQYF
15	TRBV7-2	TRBD1	TRBJ1-2	-	TGTGCCAGCAGCATGGACAGGGAATCCTTGGGAGGCTACACCTTC	CASSMDRESLGGYTF
12	TRBV5-8	TRBD2	TRBJ2-7	-	TGTGCCAGCAGCCCTAGCGGGAGAGGGCAGTACTTC	CASSPSGRGQYF
15	TRBV6-5	TRBD1	TRBJ2-1	-	TGTGCCAGCATTAACACAGGGGGCGCATACAATGAGCAGTTCTTC	CASINTGGAYNEQFF
18	TRBV18	-	TRBJ2-7	-	TGTGCCAGCTCATCGACCCCGGAGGTGGTAACTCCCTACGACGAGCAGTACTTC	CASSSTPEVVTPYDEQYF
17	TRBV5-6	TRBD2	TRBJ2-3	few	TGTGCCAGCAGCCGCCTTTCGGGAGCGGGAGGCCCAGATACGCAGTATTTT	CASSRLSGAGGPDTQYF
15	TRBV19	TRBD1	TRBJ1-2	-	TGTGCCAGTAGTATAAAAGACAGGGAGGCCCGCGGCTACACCTTC	CASSIKDREARGYTF
17	TRBV7-2	TRBD2	TRBJ2-3	-	TGTGCCAGCAGCTTATTCCTAGCGGGAGGAGGCACAGATACGCAGTATTTT	CASSLFLAGGGTDTQYF
16	TRBV5-4	TRBD2	TRBJ2-5	-	TGTGCCAGCACCCAGGGGACTAGCGGGAGAGAGGGGACCCAGTACTTC	CASTQGTSGREGTQYF
13	TRBV29-1	TRBD2	TRBJ2-1	-	TGCAGCGTGGCTAGCGGGAGGGTTAATGAGCAGTTCTTC	CSVASGRVNEQFF
16	TRBV19	-	TRBJ2-3	-	TGTGCCAGTAGGGTCTCAGGGGTTGGGGACACAGATACGCAGTATTTT	CASRVSGVGDTDTQYF
15	TRBV7-9	-	TRBJ2-2	few	TGTGCCAGCAGCTTTCAGGGGACGGACACCGGGGAGCTGTTTTTT	CASSFQGTDTGELFF
15	TRBV25-1	-	TRBJ1-1	-	TGTGCCAGCAGTGAATTTCGGGGGGCCGGGGCTGAAGCTTTCTTT	CASSEFRGAGAEAFF
15	TRBV19	-	TRBJ2-4	-	TGTGCCAGTAGTAAGGGGTTTATAGCCAAAAACATTCAGTACTTC	CASSKGFIAKNIQYF
12	TRBV28	-	TRBJ2-3	-	TGTGCCAGCGTGGGAGGAATAGATACGCAGTATTTT	CASVGGIDTQYF
17	TRBV27	TRBD2	TRBJ2-1	-	TGTGCCAGCAGTCCCCGGCTAGCGGGAGGGAAGTACAATGAGCAGTTCTTC	CASSPRLAGGKYNEQFF